The clone carrying this T cell receptor (beta chain) came up a few times. Its cognate antigen is unknown. The entry originates in a study of CD8+ T cells in alopecia areata. Whole-study results and caveats: An increase in clonality over normal scalp was evident in lesional scalp, especially alopecia totalis/universalis.

Following RNA extraction, reverse transcription yielded cDNA that acted as the sequencing template. Clones were read by immunoSEQ multiplex PCR, and TCRdb kept only the in-frame ones, dropping some. The repertoire has about 120,000 clones, 35% to 40% of them found once; the top ten carry 3% to 3.5%. The germline CDR1 and CDR2 sequences are SQVTM and ANQGSEA. There are 13 residues in the CDR3. V was cut by 6 bases and J by 1 base, with 13 bases left in between. The TCR was taken from a human donor with alopecia areata. Source material: CD4+ T cells sorted from blood. V usage is TRBV29-1 and J usage is TRBJ2-7; D tentatively fits TRBD1 or TRBD2 (5 bases each). The CDR3 coding sequence is TGCAGCGTAAAGGGACGGAATTCCTACGAGCAGTACTTC. Residues: CSVKGRNSYEQYF.